This T cell receptor beta chain emerged from a study of shared clonotypes between healthy human individuals. Clones were read by immunoSEQ multiplex PCR, and TCRdb kept only the in-frame ones, dropping some. The sample has 2.3 million or so clones, about 92% seen once. All participating donors were Caucasian adults from Nashville, Tennessee. Study conclusions and caveats: Clonotype sharing among donors, it was expected, would be affected by sequencing depth. Relative to their counterparts shared across all four donors, non-shared clonotypes exhibited diminished generation probabilities. Among a handful of donors, around 5% of naive CD4 clonotypes were found in common.

The V gene lost 0 bases and the J gene lost 4 bases, with 12 bases spanning the gap. The CDR3 is 15 residues long. The germline V gene has CDR1 LGHNA and CDR2 YSLEER. Note on this clone: Its specificity is not known.

This sequence joins TRBV4-3 and TRBJ1-2; perhaps TRBD1 as D (6 bases). Sequencing input: naive CD4+ T cells from PBMCs. Subset meaning: CD45RA+ positively selected. This receptor was taken from a man between 18 and 29 years old in good health. Some clones in this sample may be carry-over from other donors' samples. The CDR3 protein is CASSQETGIGYGYTF. DNA for the CDR3: TGCGCCAGCAGCCAAGAAACAGGGATCGGCTATGGCTACACCTTC.